This T cell receptor beta chain is from a study of blood T cells in healthy people across ages. Whole-study results and caveats: Naive CD4+ cells and diversity were both higher in long-lived donors than in aged donors.

Only a few counts were recorded for this clonotype. Its antigen remains unknown. Healthy Caucasian individuals from Russia aged about 6 to 90 served as donors. Each donor's blood draw was roughly 10 milliliters of peripheral blood. PBMCs were isolated at a quantity of at least 6.5 million per sample. Then a second PCR, running roughly 7 to 11 cycles, was carried out with a sample-barcoded 5' primer and a J-beta primer mix. MiXCR was run by TCRdb on the 5' RACE reads, yielding one entry per CDR3 protein. The sample contains approximately 1,700,000 distinct CDR3 sequences, about two fifths of which appear only once. The sample taken for sequencing was blood. The clonotype comes from a human donor in good health.

The chain's CDR3 is CASSGGQGITYEQYF. DNA of the CDR3: TGTGCCAGCAGCGGGGGACAGGGCATTACCTACGAGCAGTACTTC. The J gene is TRBJ2-4, the V gene TRBV5-6, with TRBD1 identical over 9 bases. The last part of the DNA fits TRBJ2-7 better; the J call may be wrong. CDR3 length: 15 residues. CDR1 SGHDT and CDR2 YYEEEE come from the germline V gene.